The clone carrying this T cell receptor beta chain appeared many times. What it binds is not known. The record originates from a study of T cells in Graves' hyperthyroidism and ophthalmopathy. Study findings and constraints: For ophthalmopathy, model prediction preceded onset by a median roughly 6.3 months.

Graves' hyperthyroidism showing no ophthalmopathy progression within 18 months was considered stable. The CDR3 runs 15 residues. V trimming: 5 bases; J trimming: 7 bases; junction bases outside the gene matches: 8. Amplified regions were TCR beta CDR3 sequences from RNA transcripts. With the HTBI primer set, the TCR CDR3 went through a first round of RT-PCR. TCRdb itself ran the multiplex PCR reads through MiXCR, one entry per CDR3 protein. The profile covers about 690,000 distinct CDR3 sequences, with roughly 17% appearing a single time and around 15% taken by the ten largest. This sequence was found in a man aged 50-60 years with Graves' hyperthyroidism. Sequenced sample: blood. The rearrangement uses TRBV12-3 or TRBV12-4 and TRBJ1-6, with 7 bases identical to TRBD1. CDR3 DNA: TGTGCCAGCAGTCCGACACAGGGGAGGAATTCACCCCTCCACTTT. Its translation is CASSPTQGRNSPLHF.